This T cell receptor beta chain was sequenced during a study of T cells in tumors after PD-1 blockade. Across the study: Patients had no prior checkpoint blockade, systemic immunosuppressants, or anti-cancer therapy within 4 weeks.

Here immunoSEQ multiplex PCR was the method, and the copy in TCRdb shows in-frame clones only, minus some. The data show some 25,000 clones, roughly 80% seen once. Trimming stripped 3 bases from V and 0 bases from J, with 14 bases between. Germline CDR1 KGHSH, CDR2 LQKENI. The CDR3 covers 16 residues. The source of this sequence is a human donor with basal cell carcinoma. Source: PBMCs, taken after anti-PD-1 treatment. The chain has TRBV18 and TRBJ1-1; a possible D gene is TRBD1 (5 bases). The CDR3 protein is CASSPGWGGMNTEAFF. DNA for the CDR3: TGTGCCAGCTCACCCGGCTGGGGGGGGATGAACACTGAAGCTTTCTTT.